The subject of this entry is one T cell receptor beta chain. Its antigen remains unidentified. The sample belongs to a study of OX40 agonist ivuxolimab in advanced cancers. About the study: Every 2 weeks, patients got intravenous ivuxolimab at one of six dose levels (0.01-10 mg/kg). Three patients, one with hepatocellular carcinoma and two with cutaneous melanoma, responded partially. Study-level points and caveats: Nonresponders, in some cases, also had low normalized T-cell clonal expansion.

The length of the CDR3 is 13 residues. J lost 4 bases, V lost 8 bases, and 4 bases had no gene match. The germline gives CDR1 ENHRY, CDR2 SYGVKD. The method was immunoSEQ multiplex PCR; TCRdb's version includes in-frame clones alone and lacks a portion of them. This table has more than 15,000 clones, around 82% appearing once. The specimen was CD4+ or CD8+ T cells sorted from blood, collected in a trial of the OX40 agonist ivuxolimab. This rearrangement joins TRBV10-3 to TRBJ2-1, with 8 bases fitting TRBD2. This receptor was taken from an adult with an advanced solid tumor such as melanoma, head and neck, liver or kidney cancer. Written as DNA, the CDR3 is TGTGCCATCGGAGCGGGGGAGTACAATGAGCAGTTCTTC. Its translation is CAIGAGEYNEQFF.